The text below deals with one TCR beta chain. Its antigen remains undetermined. The sample holds no much larger clone one base away, and base qualities are not on file. These data originate in a study of shared clonotypes between healthy human individuals (dated by TCRdb to the early 2020s). About the investigation overall: The cohort comprised a couple of women and a few men aged 18 to 49 years. The study deeply sequenced blood TCR repertoires of five healthy adults to estimate repertoire size and the extent of clonotype sharing between individuals. To increase sequencing depth and limit assay-specific biases, TCR repertoire library preparation and sequencing were carried out by different laboratories using diverse techniques. Between about 0.8 and 9.5 billion PBMCs per donor were obtained by leukapheresis. The study at large found these results: Only blood was sampled, and tissue TCR repertoires likely differ from those in blood. Pairwise subsampling led to the expectation that sequencing depth would affect the degree of clonotype sharing among donors. The genetic and exposure-history diversity represented was limited by the small number of donors.

The donors were healthy, HIV-negative adults who had no recently reported acute infections or vaccinations. All donors were Caucasian adults living in Nashville, Tennessee, USA. For unsorted samples, 75 million to 100 million PBMCs were counted and genomic DNA was extracted with the QIAamp DNA Blood Mini kit. Blood was obtained by leukapheresis, after which PBMCs were separated by Ficoll-Histopaque density gradient centrifugation and cryopreserved in liquid nitrogen vapor phase. The CDR3 holds 12 amino acids from the cysteine to the phenylalanine. Only the CDR3 portion is preserved as DNA: 36 bases, with reading frame beginning at the first base. Looking up the germline V gene (reference sequence) yields CDR1 GTSNPN and CDR2 SVGIG. Trimming at the junction amounts to 7 bases on V and 10 bases on J, and the germline ends lie 16 bases apart. Using the deep immunoSEQ assay, TCR CDR3 regions were amplified from genomic DNA by multiplex PCR. Genomic DNA extracted from each cell subset was distributed evenly over all wells of several immunoSEQ 96-well plates, and each plate served as one replicate. For unsorted PBMC, around 310 ng of genomic DNA, equivalent to 25,000 to 35,000 T cell genomes, went into each replicate PCR. Unsorted PBMC genomic DNA was sequenced across ten immunoSEQ deep assay plates. Purified libraries were measured with a Qubit 3.0 fluorometer, size-checked on a Bioanalyzer 2100, and measured again with the KAPA Library Quantification kit. Each immunoSEQ 96-well plate was sequenced on its own single-read 150-cycle Illumina NextSeq 550 flow cell. In the source study's methods: Because only junctional sequences without quality scores were contained in the immunoSEQ output, filtering matching that applied to full-length reads could not be performed. To assign V/J genes and CDR3, sequences were annotated against IMGT germline references using PyIR, a Python wrapper for IgBLAST v1.9. Reads with weak V/J assignments (E-value above 1e-6), missing CDR3, stop codons, out-of-frame junctions, or ambiguous translated residues were removed. V3J clonotypes were defined by identical inferred V gene, J gene, and CDR3 amino acid sequence. To compute the percentage overlap between repertoires, the number of shared unique clonotypes was divided by the size of the smaller repertoire. Richness of each repertoire was evaluated using RTK rarefaction, the Chao1 estimator, and Recon v2.1 estimates of unobserved clonotypes. TCRdb obtained this table from immuneACCESS and retained in-frame rearrangements with V and J assigned. These tables miss some clones; where compared with another copy, unresolved V genes account for less than half of the shortfall, and the remainder is unexplained. V and J calls and clone size are as listed in that table; D and trimming were resolved from the DNA. This sample comprises about 600,000 clones, 70% to 80% of them detected only once. The top ten clones comprise 12% of the sample.

The chain is encoded by TRBV30 joined to TRBJ1-4; the D gene cannot be named for sure. This receptor was identified in a woman in her 40s in good health. Some clones in this sample may be carry-over from other donors' samples. Sequenced input: PBMCs. In nucleotide form, the sequence is TGTGCCTCTGGGCCACGGGAGGGAAAACTGTTTTTT. This gives the protein CASGPREGKLFF. The reference TRBV30 and TRBJ1-4 proteins fill in what lies around the CDR3, so the full variable domain reads SQTIHQWPATLVQPVGSPLSLECTVEGTSNPNLYWYRQAAGRGLQLLFYSVGIGQISSEVPQNLSASRPQDRQFILSSKKLLLSDSGFYLCASGPREGKLFFGSGTQLSVL.